This T cell receptor beta chain was identified during a study of OX40 agonist ivuxolimab in advanced cancers. Describing the broader study: The costimulatory receptor OX40 (CD134) was targeted by ivuxolimab, a fully human IgG2 agonistic monoclonal antibody. Intravenous ivuxolimab was administered to patients every 2 weeks at six dose levels: 0.01, 0.1, 0.3, 1.5, 3 and 10 mg/kg. Of the roughly 54 dose-escalation patients, hepatocellular carcinoma was present in 19, melanoma in approximately 15, renal cell carcinoma in 9 and head and neck cancer in 9. Partial responses were achieved by three dose-escalation patients, of whom one had hepatocellular carcinoma and two had cutaneous melanoma. Prior anti-PD-1, anti-PD-L1 or anti-CTLA-4 therapy was permitted, and approximately 40% of dose-escalation patients had received checkpoint inhibitors. In the dose-escalation cohort, nearly 85% of patients were male, and the mean age was roughly 60 years with a range of roughly 23 to 79. The paper reports the monotherapy dose-escalation portion (N of about 50 patients) of the phase I ivuxolimab trial. The point of sequencing TCRbeta in the periphery was to test whether ivuxolimab changed TCR sequence diversity and drove clonal T-cell expansion.

General conclusions and limits of the study: Clonal expansion of both CD4+ and CD8+ blood T cells was observed from baseline to week 6 at doses 0.1 to 3.0 mg/kg. After ivuxolimab, more expanded clones were found on average in CD8+ T cells than in CD4+ T cells. The antigen specificity of the clonally expanded peripheral T cells was not determined. In partial responders in the 0.1-3.0 mg/kg groups, normalized peripheral clonal expansion was found to be among the lowest, especially among CD8+ T cells. Low levels of normalized T-cell clonal expansion were also shown by some nonresponding patients.

Genomic DNA was extracted from sorted cells for sequencing of the TCRbeta CDR3 region. TCRbeta CDR3 regions were sequenced using the immunoSEQ Assay. TCRdb stores this immuneACCESS table with in-frame sequences only. Part of the clones is absent; in the studies checked, under half of the shortfall reflects unresolved V genes, and no reason is known for the rest. The sample profile shows over 60,000 clones; around 83% of them were found once. Around 6.7% of the sample goes to the ten largest clones. Patients with a history of autoimmune disease or receiving systemic immunosuppression were excluded from the trial. In every dose cohort, peripheral blood was drawn for TCR sequencing at baseline, cycle 4 day 1, and cycle 7 day 1. Samples came from an open-label, multicenter, first-in-human phase I dose-escalation trial of ivuxolimab. Adults with locally advanced or metastatic melanoma, renal cell, hepatocellular, or head and neck squamous cell carcinoma were enrolled in the trial. Before TCR sequencing, CD4+ T cells and CD8+ T cells from peripheral blood were sorted into separate populations.

This clone was detected only a few times. There is no known antigen for this receptor. Per-nucleotide qualities are absent, and no much larger clonotype sits a single base away. This material consisted of CD4+ or CD8+ T cells sorted from blood, taken in a trial of the OX40 agonist ivuxolimab. This receptor was taken from an adult with an advanced solid tumor such as melanoma, head and neck, liver or kidney cancer.

The CDR3 region reads CASSSRQTREQYF. The DNA sequence follows: TGTGCCAGCAGTTCAAGACAGACTAGGGAGCAGTACTTC. Recombination joined TRBV28 with TRBJ2-7; the D segment could be TRBD2, given 6 matching bases. The CDR3 sequence holds 13 residues, the cysteine and phenylalanine included. Only CDR3 DNA is held: 39 bases, read in frame from base 1. The germline ends are 14 bases apart after V is trimmed by 4 bases and J by 7 bases. CDR1 and CDR2, per the germline V gene, are MDHEN and SYDVKM.